The following is a T cell receptor beta chain sequence with its context. The antigen is unknown. This sample is part of a study of T cells expressing NK-cell markers. General study results and limits: A few donors showed these clonotypes also leading the CD3+CD56-NKG2C+ fraction.

CDR3 size: 13 residues. Germline lookup yields CDR1 SGHTA and CDR2 FQGNSA. TCRdb processed the 5' RACE reads again and assigns one entry to each CDR3 protein, with no DNA. Its listing shows 150,000 or so distinct CDR3 sequences. This TCR was sampled from a woman between 18 and 75 years old in good health. Material for sequencing was blood T cells: a sorted CD56 or NKG2C T cell subset, CD4+ or CD8+ T cells, or bulk PBMC T cells (not recorded which). This chain links TRBV7-2 with TRBJ2-1; there is no DNA to check the TCRdb D call of TRBD1. CDR3 residues: CASRTTGLSIPFF.